The T cell receptor beta chain under discussion was sequenced for a study of CD8 T cells in ankylosing spondylitis. Study-level results: A motif in TCR beta, a set of under ten highly homologous variants, appeared characteristic of ankylosing spondylitis blood.

Regarding this clonotype: Its antigen is unknown.

MiXCR was run by TCRdb on the 5' RACE reads, yielding one entry per CDR3 protein. Among hundreds of thousands of distinct CDR3 sequences listed, about 12% were seen once. V was clipped by 3 bases and J by 3 bases, with 15 bases between them. The germline V gene encodes CDR1 DFQATT and CDR2 SNEGSKA (reference sequence). This CDR3 comprises 15 residues. The sample was blood, either unsorted or a sorted T cell fraction (not recorded which). This chain joins TRBV20-1 and TRBJ2-1; D gene uncertain. This sequence was found in a male donor with ankylosing spondylitis. The CDR3 is CSASDHLGHYNEQFF. The CDR3 DNA reads as TGCAGTGCTAGTGATCACCTTGGCCACTACAATGAGCAGTTCTTC.